The following is a TCR beta chain sequence with its context. These data belong to a study of blood T cell repertoires in COVID-19. Germline CDR1 is SGHTA and CDR2 is FQGNSA. There are 15 residues in the CDR3. V lost 5 bases and J 4 bases, leaving 15 bases between the germline ends. Generated by immunoSEQ multiplex PCR, the TCRdb table keeps only in-frame clones and is missing some. Among 200,000 to 300,000 clones listed, roughly 90% were seen once. Cohorts were based on clinical histories the participants reported. Sequencing used PBMCs or T cells enriched from blood (not recorded which). The rearrangement joins TRBV7-2 to TRBJ1-3; D is unclear. The receptor was isolated from a woman aged 30 to 39 with acute COVID-19. CDR3 in amino acids: CASSILPETGNTIYF. Written as DNA, the CDR3 is TGTGCCAGCAGCATCCTCCCGGAGACCGGAAACACCATATATTTT.